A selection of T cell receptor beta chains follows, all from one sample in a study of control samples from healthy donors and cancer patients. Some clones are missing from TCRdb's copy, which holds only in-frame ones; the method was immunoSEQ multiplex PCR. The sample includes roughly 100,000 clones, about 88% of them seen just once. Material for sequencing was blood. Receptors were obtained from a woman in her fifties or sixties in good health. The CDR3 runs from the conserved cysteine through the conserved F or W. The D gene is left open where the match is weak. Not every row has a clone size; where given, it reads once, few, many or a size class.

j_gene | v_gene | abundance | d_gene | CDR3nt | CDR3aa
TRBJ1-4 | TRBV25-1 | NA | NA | TGTGCCAGCATAGGGATTTATAATGAAAAACTGTTTTTT | CASIGIYNEKLFF
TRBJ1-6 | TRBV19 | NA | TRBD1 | TGTGCCAGTAGTATAGGACAGGGAAGCTCCTATAATTCACCCCTCCACTTT | CASSIGQGSSYNSPLHF
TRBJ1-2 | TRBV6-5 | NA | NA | TGTGCCAGCACAGTAGGGTCCTATGGCTACACCTTC | CASTVGSYGYTF
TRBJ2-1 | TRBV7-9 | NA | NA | TGTGCCAGCACCGCGGGATGGGAGCAGTTCTTC | CASTAGWEQFF
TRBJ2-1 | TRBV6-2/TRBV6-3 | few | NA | TGTGCCAGCAGTTTCGGGGACTTCTACAATGAGCAGTTCTTC | CASSFGDFYNEQFF
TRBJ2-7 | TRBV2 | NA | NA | TGTGCCAGCCTACGATCTCCCTCCTACGAGCAGTACTTC | CASLRSPSYEQYF
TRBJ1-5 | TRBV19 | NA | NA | TGTGCCAGTAGTACCGACAGGACTCAGCCCCAGCATTTT | CASSTDRTQPQHF
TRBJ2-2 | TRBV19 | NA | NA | TGTGCCAGTAGTATAGCCGCAGGGGTGAGCGGGGAGCTGTTTTTT | CASSIAAGVSGELFF
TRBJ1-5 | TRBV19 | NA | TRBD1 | TGTGCCAGTAGTGACACAGGGGGTAGCAATCAGCCCCAGCATTTT | CASSDTGGSNQPQHF
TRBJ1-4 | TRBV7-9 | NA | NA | TGTGCCAGCAGCTTGGGGTGGTCTAATGAAAAACTGTTTTTT | CASSLGWSNEKLFF
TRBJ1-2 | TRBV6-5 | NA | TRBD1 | TGTGCCAGCAGCCCCGGACAGGGAGGCTACACCTTC | CASSPGQGGYTF
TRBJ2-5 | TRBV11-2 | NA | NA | TGTGCCAGCAGCTTAGAGACCCAGTACTTC | CASSLETQYF
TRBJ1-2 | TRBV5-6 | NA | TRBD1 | TGTGCCAGCAGCCCCGGGACAGGGAGCCTTAGCTATGGCTACACCTTC | CASSPGTGSLSYGYTF
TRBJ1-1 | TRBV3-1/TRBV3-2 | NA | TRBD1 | TGTGCCAGCAGCCTCTACCGGGGGACAGCTAGGAACACTGAAGCTTTCTTT | CASSLYRGTARNTEAFF
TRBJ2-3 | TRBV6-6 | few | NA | TGTGCCAGCAGCCAACCAGGGTCCGGGCCAGATACGCAGTATTTT | CASSQPGSGPDTQYF
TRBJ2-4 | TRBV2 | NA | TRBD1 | TGTGCCAGCAGTTCAGACAGGGGGCGAGACATTCAGTACTTC | CASSSDRGRDIQYF
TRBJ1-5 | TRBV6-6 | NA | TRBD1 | TGTGCCAGCAGTTACGAGGGGGCCTACAATCAGCCCCAGCATTTT | CASSYEGAYNQPQHF
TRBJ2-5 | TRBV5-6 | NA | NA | TGTGCCAGCAGCTTGGGTGGGGTCCAAGAGACCCAGTACTTC | CASSLGGVQETQYF
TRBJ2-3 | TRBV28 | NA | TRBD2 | TGTGCCAGCAGGGGACTAGCGAGCGGGACAGATACGCAGTATTTT | CASRGLASGTDTQYF
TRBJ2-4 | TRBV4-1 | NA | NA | TGCGCCAGCAGCCAAGCTCCGGGTCTCGGCATTCAGTACTTC | CASSQAPGLGIQYF
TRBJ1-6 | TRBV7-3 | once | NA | TGTGCCAGCAGCTTAGGGGGCTTTGGTGATTCACCCCTCCACTTT | CASSLGGFGDSPLHF
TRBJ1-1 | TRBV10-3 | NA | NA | TGTGCCATCAGTGAGGCCGGACAGCTGAACACTGAAGCTTTCTTT | CAISEAGQLNTEAFF
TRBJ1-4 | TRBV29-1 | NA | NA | TGCAGCGTGGCCGGGAATAATGAAAAACTGTTTTTT | CSVAGNNEKLFF
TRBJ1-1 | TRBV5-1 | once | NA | TGCGCCAGCAGCGCGAACTTTGATGGAAACACTGAAGCTTTCTTT | CASSANFDGNTEAFF
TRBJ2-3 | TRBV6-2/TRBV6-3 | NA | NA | TGTGCCAGCAGTTACTTTGATACACAGTATTTT | CASSYFDTQYF